Shown below are 21 T cell receptor beta chains from a single sample sequenced in a study of blood T cells in healthy people across ages. A J-beta primer mix and a sample-barcoded 5' primer were used in a second PCR of about 7 to 12 cycles. A single record per CDR3 protein comes from TCRdb applying MiXCR to the 5' RACE reads. Among about 1.4 million distinct CDR3 sequences, 45% to 70% were seen once, and the ten largest hold 6.7%. Sequencing was done on a sample of blood. These receptors were obtained from a man aged 18 to 29 in good health.

The genes are TRBV20-1 and TRBJ2-1, with D possibly being TRBD1 (5 bases). CDR3 size: 14 residues. The germline V gene encodes CDR1 DFQATT and CDR2 SNEGSKA (reference sequence). The V end lost 2 bases, the J end lost 10 bases, and 18 bases lay between the germline ends. For the CDR3, the DNA is TGCAGTGCTAGACCAGAGATCAGGGCTCGGGAGCAGTTCTTC. It yields the protein CSARPEIRAREQFF.

The chain carries TRBV7-9 and TRBJ2-1; D gene ambiguous. The germline V gene encodes CDR1 SEHNR and CDR2 FQNEAQ (reference sequence). This CDR3 has 16 amino acids. The V end lost 2 bases, the J end lost 0 bases, and 11 bases lay between the germline ends. CDR3 in DNA: TGTGCCAGCAGCTTATTTAGCTTTAGCTCCTACAATGAGCAGTTCTTC. As protein: CASSLFSFSSYNEQFF.

V usage is TRBV20-1 and J usage is TRBJ2-7; the D gene is possibly TRBD2 (6 bases). The germline V gene has CDR1 DFQATT and CDR2 SNEGSKA (reference sequence). This CDR3 contains 15 residues. Trimming left V 8 bases short and J 3 bases short, with 23 bases between. In nucleotides, the CDR3 is TGCAGTCCTCGCCGGGAACAGCGGGTTCTCTACGAGCAGTACTTC. It specifies CSPRREQRVLYEQYF.

This clonotype was found once. V gene TRBV7-9 combines with J gene TRBJ2-6; D remains ambiguous. V lost 1 base to trimming and J lost 2 bases, with 9 bases between them. This CDR3 contains 16 residues. CDR1 is SEHNR and CDR2 is FQNEAQ in the germline V gene (reference sequence). The CDR3 nucleotides are TGTGCCAGCAGCTTAGTTCAGAGGACTGGGGCCAACGTCCTGACTTTC. Translation gives CASSLVQRTGANVLTF.

This chain joins TRBV2 and TRBJ2-1; TRBD1 matches at 9 bases. Trimming took 7 bases from V and 4 from J; bases not matched to a gene: 8. Germline V gene lookup returns CDR1 SNHLY and CDR2 FYNNEI. The CDR3 has 15 amino acids. The CDR3 loop reads CASIWDREIYNEQFF. Here the CDR3 DNA reads TGTGCCAGCATTTGGGACAGGGAGATATACAATGAGCAGTTCTTC.

The V gene is TRBV2, the J gene TRBJ2-4; 7 nucleotides align to TRBD1. Per germline, CDR1 SNHLY and CDR2 FYNNEI. Unmatched junction bases numbered 14, after V lost 7 bases and J lost 8 bases. The CDR3 is 15 residues long. This CDR3 is CASTQGTDFWDIQYF. The CDR3 DNA follows: TGTGCCAGCACTCAAGGGACAGACTTTTGGGACATTCAGTACTTC.

V is TRBV5-1 and J is TRBJ2-3, with TRBD2 matching 8 bases. Looked up from germline, CDR1 is SGHRS and CDR2 is YFSETQ. This CDR3 has 15 amino acids. V was clipped by 2 bases and J by 0 bases; unmatched bases: 2. The CDR3 reads CASSFIAGSTDTQYF. The CDR3 bases are TGCGCCAGCAGCTTCATAGCGGGAAGCACAGATACGCAGTATTTT. Variable domain in full (rest from reference TRBV5-1 and TRBJ2-3): KAGVTQTPRYLIKTRGQQVTLSCSPISGHRSVSWYQQTPGQGLQFLFEYFSETQRNKGNFPGRFSGRQFSNSRSEMNVSTLELGDSALYLCASSFIAGSTDTQYFGPGTRLTVL.

The chain uses TRBV7-9 and TRBJ2-7; the D is unclear. Trimming shortened V by 2 bases and J by 5 bases, and 7 bases separated the two germline ends. Per the germline V gene, CDR1 is SEHNR and CDR2 is FQNEAQ (reference sequence). The CDR3 loop spans 12 amino acids. In DNA, the CDR3 is TGTGCCAGCAGCTTAATAGTCGACGAGCAGTACTTC. This gives the protein CASSLIVDEQYF.

The chain has TRBV4-1 and TRBJ2-2; D is ambiguous. Looked up from germline, CDR1 is MGHRA and CDR2 is YSYEKL. The CDR3 contains 12 residues. V was pared by 6 bases and J by 6 bases, with 8 bases between. CDR3 loop: CASRRWSGELFF. In DNA, the CDR3 is TGCGCCAGCAGGAGATGGTCCGGGGAGCTGTTTTTT.

DNA for the CDR3: TGCAGCGTTGGAGGGCGGGCCCTACGAGAGCAGTACTTC. Its protein is CSVGGRALREQYF. The chain uses TRBV29-1 and TRBJ2-5, with D perhaps TRBD2 (5 bases). The CDR3 consists of 13 residues. Trimming removed 4 bases at V and 11 bases at J, with 20 bases between. The germline V gene encodes CDR1 SQVTM and CDR2 ANQGSEA.

The chain employs TRBV7-9 and TRBJ1-2; D not resolved. This CDR3 spans 12 amino acids. Trimming shortened V by 5 bases and J by 7 bases, and 11 bases separated the two germline ends. Per germline, CDR1 SEHNR and CDR2 FQNEAQ (reference sequence). CDR3 in amino acids: CASSADKGGYTF. The CDR3 DNA reads TGTGCCAGCAGCGCCGACAAGGGTGGCTACACCTTC.

The chain is built from TRBV6-5 and TRBJ1-1, with no clear D. CDR1 is MNHEY and CDR2 is SVGAGI in the germline V gene. Trimming pared 0 bases from V and 0 bases from J, leaving 8 bases between. The CDR3 loop spans 15 amino acids. CDR3 DNA sequence: TGTGCCAGCAGTTACTCAGGGAATCTGAACACTGAAGCTTTCTTT. Translation: CASSYSGNLNTEAFF.

V gene TRBV4-1 combines with J gene TRBJ2-2; D is perhaps TRBD2 (5 bases). From germline, CDR1 is MGHRA and CDR2 YSYEKL. This CDR3 spans 17 amino acids. V lost 0 bases to trimming and J lost 2 bases, with 13 bases between them. The CDR3 region has the DNA TGCGCCAGCAGCCAAGAGTACCTAGCACCTAACACCGGGGAGCTGTTTTTT. Translating it yields CASSQEYLAPNTGELFF.

The chain has TRBV6-1 and TRBJ2-2, with 8 positions matching TRBD2. CDR3 length equals 20 residues. After removal of 8 bases from V and 1 base from J, the junction contained 21 bases not matched to a gene. Germline CDR1 is MNHNS and CDR2 is SASEGT. The CDR3 coding sequence is TGTGCCAGCTATGGACGAGTGCGGAGTAGCGGGAAGGGGAACACCGGGGAGCTGTTTTTT. It codes for CASYGRVRSSGKGNTGELFF.

The chain joins TRBV10-3 to TRBJ2-1; TRBD1 agrees at 8 bases. The ends lost 7 bases at V and 2 bases at J; junction bases unmatched: 4. Germline CDR1 is ENHRY and CDR2 is SYGVKD. CDR3 size: 14 residues. The CDR3 bases are TGTGCCATCACCCCGGACAGGGCCTACAATGAGCAGTTCTTC. This translates into CAITPDRAYNEQFF.

V is TRBV4-2 and J is TRBJ2-1, with a tentative D call TRBD2 (5 bases). V gave up 0 bases and J gave up 0 bases, with 15 bases separating them. The CDR3 runs to 18 residues. Germline V gene sequence: CDR1 LGHNA, CDR2 YNFKEQ. CDR3 sequence reads: CASSQDEDSASSYNEQFF. The CDR3 coding sequence is TGTGCCAGCAGCCAAGATGAGGACTCCGCCTCCTCCTACAATGAGCAGTTCTTC.

The chain uses TRBV5-1 and TRBJ2-7, with 7 nucleotides matching TRBD1. The germline V gene has CDR1 SGHRS and CDR2 YFSETQ. The ends lost 5 bases at V and 4 bases at J; junction bases unmatched: 9. This CDR3 spans 14 amino acids. In DNA, the CDR3 is TGCGCCAGCAGGGATAACAGGGGCTCGTACGAGCAGTACTTC. This codes for CASRDNRGSYEQYF.

The rearrangement joins TRBV3-1 to TRBJ2-3; D perhaps matches TRBD2 (7 bases). Germline lookup yields CDR1 LGHDT and CDR2 YNNKEL (reference sequence). CDR3 length: 16 amino acids. Trimming took off 1 base at V and 9 bases at J, with 20 bases between the two ends. The CDR3 coding sequence is TGTGCCAGCAGCCAAGGCGCGAGGGGGGGCAGGGGAACGCAGTATTTT. It translates to CASSQGARGGRGTQYF.

The CDR3, as DNA: TGCAGTGCCACCGGGACGAAAGCTAACTATGGCTACACCTTC. Encoded protein: CSATGTKANYGYTF. The J gene is TRBJ1-2, the V gene TRBV20-1, with a tentative D call TRBD1 (5 bases). The germline V and J ends were trimmed by 6 bases and 0 bases, with 14 bases remaining between them. CDR1 is DFQATT, CDR2 SNEGSKA, per germline (reference sequence). This CDR3 comprises 14 residues.

The chain couples TRBV30 to TRBJ2-2; 13 bases align to TRBD2. Per germline, CDR1 GTSNPN and CDR2 SVGIG (reference sequence). The length of the CDR3 is 16 residues. V lost 6 bases and J lost 3; bases outside the gene matches: 7. In nucleotides, the CDR3 is TGTGCCTGTATCCCCGGACTAGCGGGGGACACCGGGGAGCTGTTTTTT. Its protein is CACIPGLAGDTGELFF. The full variable domain, its missing parts supplied by reference TRBV30 and TRBJ2-2, is SQTIHQWPATLVQPVGSPLSLECTVEGTSNPNLYWYRQAAGRGLQLLFYSVGIGQISSEVPQNLSASRPQDRQFILSSKKLLLSDSGFYLCACIPGLAGDTGELFFGEGSRLTVL.

This chain links TRBV6-1 with TRBJ1-2; no clear D gene. Looked up from germline, CDR1 is MNHNS and CDR2 is SASEGT. The CDR3 extends over 13 amino acids. The V end was cut by 0 bases, the J end by 7 bases, with 9 bases between. CDR3 nucleotide sequence: TGTGCCAGCAGTGAAGCGAGAGGCTCTGGCTACACCTTC. Amino acids: CASSEARGSGYTF.